Shown below are 20 T cell receptor beta chains from a single sample sequenced in a study of CD8+CD57+ T cells in acquired aplastic anemia. Investigators profiled TCR beta VDJ and CDR3 from genomic DNA template. TCRdb analysed the reads with MiXCR anew, one entry per CDR3 protein. The data show 55,000 to 60,000 distinct CDR3 sequences, roughly 60% seen once. Patients sequenced had flow cytometry evidence of CD8+CD57+ cell expansion. Material for sequencing was sorted CD4+, CD8+, or CD8+CD57+ T cells (not recorded which) from PBMCs. The receptors were sampled from a human donor with aplastic anemia.

The chain has TRBV10-1 and TRBJ2-3; D is uncertain. The germline V gene encodes CDR1 WNHNN and CDR2 SYGVQD (reference sequence). This CDR3 is 13 amino acids long. The germline V and J ends were trimmed by 0 bases and 4 bases, with 5 bases remaining between them. The CDR3 sequence is CASSESEADTQYF. The CDR3 DNA is TGCGCCAGCAGTGAGTCCGAGGCAGATACGCAGTATTTT.

The CDR3 bases are TGTGCCAGCAGCCCGGGACTAGCGGGGGGGCCATCCTACGAGCAGTACTTC. Its protein is CASSPGLAGGPSYEQYF. This chain links TRBV11-1 with TRBJ2-7; 16 bases align to TRBD2. The CDR3 is 17 residues long. The germline gives CDR1 SGHAT, CDR2 FQDESV (reference sequence). V shed 5 bases and J 1 base; nucleotides not matched to a gene: 5.

The chain links TRBV7-9 to TRBJ2-1; D unclear. CDR3 length: 12 residues. The V and J ends lost 1 base and 10 bases respectively, with 8 bases between them. Germline CDR1 SEHNR, CDR2 FQNEAQ (reference sequence). CDR3 residues: CASSLDGGEQFF. CDR3 in DNA: TGTGCCAGCAGCTTAGATGGTGGGGAGCAGTTCTTC.

The table lists this clonotype with many counts. The gene calls are TRBV20-1 and TRBJ1-3; maybe TRBD1 (5 bases). CDR3 length: 17 residues. Germline-derived CDR1 and CDR2 are DFQATT and SNEGSKA (reference sequence). V lost 0 bases and J lost 4, with 19 bases in between. CDR3 loop: CSARDPGTESLGNTIYF. CDR3 in DNA: TGCAGTGCTAGAGATCCGGGGACGGAGAGTTTGGGAAACACCATATATTTT.

This chain connects TRBV7-6 to TRBJ2-3, with D unclear. Germline values: CDR1 SGHVS, CDR2 FNYEAQ. Trimming removed 2 bases at V and 4 bases at J, with 7 bases between. The CDR3 covers 13 residues. CDR3 DNA sequence: TGTGCCAGCAGCTTATCCCCCTCAGATACGCAGTATTTT. It encodes CASSLSPSDTQYF.

At least ten counts were recorded for this clonotype. The chain is built from TRBV6-1 and TRBJ1-6; unclear D gene. The CDR3 is 13 residues long. V gave up 8 bases and J gave up 5 bases, with 10 bases separating them. Germline V CDR1 and CDR2: MNHNS, SASEGT. The CDR3 region has the DNA TGTGCCAGCTCTTGGACGGATAATTCACCCCTCCACTTT. It specifies CASSWTDNSPLHF.

The chain carries TRBV7-9 and TRBJ1-1; 7 bases fit TRBD1. J was trimmed by 1 base and V by 8 bases; bases with no gene match: 4. The CDR3 is 13 amino acids. Germline V gene lookup returns CDR1 SEHNR and CDR2 FQNEAQ (reference sequence). CDR3 in amino acids: CASGTAKNTEAFF. CDR3 bases: TGTGCCAGCGGGACAGCTAAGAACACTGAAGCTTTCTTT.

The V call is TRBV5-6, the J call TRBJ1-2; tentative D call: TRBD1 (6 bases). The CDR3 consists of 14 residues. V was clipped by 1 base and J by 7 bases, with 14 bases between them. CDR1 and CDR2 from the germline V gene are SGHDT and YYEEEE. DNA for the CDR3: TGTGCCAGCAGCTTGAGGAGCCAGGGGTTTGGCTACACCTTC. This encodes CASSLRSQGFGYTF.

V and J are TRBV20-1 and TRBJ1-6, with TRBD1 as a possible D gene (5 bases). The length of the CDR3 is 13 residues. Germline values: CDR1 DFQATT, CDR2 SNEGSKA (reference sequence). Trimming shortened V by 3 bases and J by 7 bases, and 10 bases separated the two germline ends. The CDR3 loop is CSARAGRNSPLHF. The CDR3 coding sequence is TGCAGTGCTAGGGCGGGGCGGAATTCACCCCTCCACTTT.

The V gene is TRBV2, the J gene TRBJ1-5; D gene unclear. The CDR3 runs to 14 residues. The germline V gene has CDR1 SNHLY and CDR2 FYNNEI. Trimming left V 5 bases short and J 0 bases short, with 8 bases between. CDR3 residues: CASSTENSNQPQHF. The CDR3 DNA sequence: TGTGCCAGCAGTACAGAGAATAGCAATCAGCCCCAGCATTTT.

The rearrangement uses TRBV18 and TRBJ1-2; no clear D gene. Deletions cut 0 bases from V and 6 bases from J, with 14 bases between. Germline V gene sequence: CDR1 KGHSH, CDR2 LQKENI. This CDR3 region has 15 residues. In DNA form, the CDR3 reads TGTGCCAGCTCACCACCGGGCCGAATAATGGATGGCTACACCTTC. Residues: CASSPPGRIMDGYTF.

The gene calls are TRBV2 and TRBJ2-1; 14 bases fit TRBD2. The CDR3 is 15 amino acids. After removal of 8 bases from V and 6 bases from J, the junction contained 6 bases not matched to a gene. Looked up from germline, CDR1 is SNHLY and CDR2 is FYNNEI. As DNA, the CDR3 is TGTGCCAGCGGGGGACTAGCGGGGGCCTCCAATGAGCAGTTCTTC. The encoded protein is CASGGLAGASNEQFF.

The CDR3 DNA is TGCGCCAGCAGCCAAGGAGGGGCGAGGTCCTATAATTCACCCCTCCACTTT. It is translated as CASSQGGARSYNSPLHF. The V gene is TRBV4-3, the J gene TRBJ1-6, with a tentative D call TRBD1 (5 bases). V was clipped by 1 base and J by 1 base, with 11 bases between them. Germline values: CDR1 LGHNA, CDR2 YSLEER. The CDR3 spans 17 residues.

J is TRBJ1-5 and V is TRBV19; the D is unclear. The CDR3 loop spans 15 amino acids. Germline assignment: CDR1 LNHDA and CDR2 SQIVND (reference sequence). The V end lost 3 bases, the J end lost 2 bases, and 11 bases lay between the germline ends. DNA of the CDR3: TGTGCCAGTAGTATTGGAGGACGAGGCAATCAGCCCCAGCATTTT. Its translation is CASSIGGRGNQPQHF.

This clonotype was counted between two and nine times. V gene TRBV27 combines with J gene TRBJ1-5, with 7 bases identical to TRBD1. Trimming took 5 bases from V and 6 from J; bases not matched to a gene: 13. Germline values: CDR1 MNHEY, CDR2 SMNVEV (reference sequence). The CDR3 length is 16 residues. The CDR3 DNA reads TGTGCCAGCAGTGCCTCGACAGGGAACGTAGGTCAGCCCCAGCATTTT. Its protein product is CASSASTGNVGQPQHF.

To note about this clonotype: This CDR3 is missing its conserved last phenylalanine or tryptophan, likely due to a read error. The chain links TRBV20-1 to TRBJ2-1, with D possibly TRBD1 on 6 matching bases. CDR3 length: 15 amino acids. The V and J ends lost 3 bases and 5 bases respectively, with 17 bases between them. CDR1 DFQATT and CDR2 SNEGSKA come from the germline V gene (reference sequence). Written as DNA, the CDR3 is TGCAGTGCTAGTTCCGGGACATCGGGAAACAATGAGCAGTTCTTA. Amino acid sequence: CSASSGTSGNNEQFL.

The chain recombines TRBV19 with TRBJ1-2; 7 bases line up with TRBD1. J gave up 4 bases and V 3 bases, and 2 bases lay outside the gene matches. The CDR3 has 13 residues. Germline V gene sequence: CDR1 LNHDA, CDR2 SQIVND (reference sequence). This chain's CDR3 is CASSIDRVYGYTF. The CDR3, as DNA: TGTGCCAGTAGTATTGACAGGGTCTATGGCTACACCTTC.

As concerns this clonotype: A much larger clone lies one base from this, so it may be a read error. The chain is built from TRBV11-1 and TRBJ2-2, with 8 bases lining up with TRBD2. Germline V gene lookup returns CDR1 SGHAT and CDR2 FQDESV (reference sequence). This CDR3 contains 15 residues. The CDR3 loop reads CARSRAGAYTGELFF. For the CDR3, the DNA is TGTGCCCGCAGCCGAGCGGGGGCATACACCGGGGAGCTGTTTTTT.

Ten or more counts support this clonotype. The rearrangement joins TRBV9 to TRBJ2-1; D may be TRBD2 (7 bases). The CDR3 covers 14 residues. V dropped 4 bases and J dropped 7 bases, with 15 bases sitting between them. In germline, CDR1 is SGDLS, CDR2 YYNGEE. The CDR3 nucleotides read TGTGCCAGCAGCCAGGAGGGGGGGGATAATGAGCAGTTCTTC. This gives the protein CASSQEGGDNEQFF.

This clonotype has a count of ten or more. The chain joins TRBV7-9 to TRBJ2-1; the D gene is possibly TRBD1 (6 bases). Germline CDR1 and CDR2: SEHNR and FQNEAQ (reference sequence). The germline V and J ends were trimmed by 5 bases and 8 bases, with 13 bases remaining between them. This CDR3 comprises 13 residues. As DNA, the CDR3 is TGTGCCAGCAGCCCTGGACAGACACATGAGCAGTTCTTC. This translates into CASSPGQTHEQFF.